This entry concerns a single TCR beta chain. The CDR3 spans 15 residues. With V trimmed by 6 bases and J by 0 bases, 4 bases remained unmatched. CDR1 and CDR2 from the germline V gene are LNHDA and SQIVND (reference sequence). The source of the sample is a study of shared clonotypes between healthy human individuals. A CD45RA+ naive subset and a CD45RA-negative memory subset were split from CD4+ cells. Execution of the assay was at deep level. The sorted-subset replicate PCRs were given about 200 ng DNA, which is 27,000 or so T cell genomes. Libraries were prepared by immunoSEQ multiplex PCR; TCRdb keeps only in-frame clonotypes and omits some of them. The table lists around 1.1 million clones, 77% of them singletons.

Sequencing was performed on memory CD4+ T cells from PBMCs. Sample subset: CD45RA-negative fraction. The chain employs TRBV19 and TRBJ2-2, with 7 bases aligning to TRBD1. This receptor was taken from a man between 18 and 29 years old in good health. Some clones in this sample may be carry-over from other donors' samples. The CDR3 DNA follows: TGTGCCAGTAGAAGGGACAGCGCGAACACCGGGGAGCTGTTTTTT. The encoded protein is CASRRDSANTGELFF. The full variable domain, in which reference TRBV19 and TRBJ2-2 provide the parts outside the CDR3, is DGGITQSPKYLFRKEGQNVTLSCEQNLNHDAMYWYRQDPGQGLRLIYYSQIVNDFQKGDIAEGYSVSREKKESFPLTVTSAQKNPTAFYLCASRRDSANTGELFFGEGSRLTVL.